This TCR beta chain comes out of a study of beta chain features in type 1 diabetes. Study overall: What patients shared with healthy donors was a similar profile of age, gender and cell yields. Study-wide points: Type 1 diabetes patients showed a moderate but significant shortening of TCRB CDR3s in all four CD4+ subsets.

This clone has more than one count but fewer than ten. No antigen is known for it. Reverse transcription of all isolated RNA meant that expressed TCRB transcripts were sequenced. Produced via immunoSEQ multiplex PCR; TCRdb's table is partial and in-frame only. Of nearly 700,000 clones listed, around an eighth are singletons. The V gene end was trimmed by 0 bases and the J gene end by 8 bases; junction bases not matched to a gene: 8. This CDR3 has 16 residues. Germline V gives CDR1 MNHEY, CDR2 SMNVEV (reference sequence). Sequenced: naive CD4+ T cells from blood. V is TRBV27 and J is TRBJ1-2; 11 positions agree with TRBD1. The TCR originated in a man between 18 and 35 years old with type 1 diabetes. The CDR3 nucleotides are TGTGCCAGCAGTTTATCCGCGGACAGGGGGCTTCGGGGCTACACCTTC. This sequence encodes CASSLSADRGLRGYTF.